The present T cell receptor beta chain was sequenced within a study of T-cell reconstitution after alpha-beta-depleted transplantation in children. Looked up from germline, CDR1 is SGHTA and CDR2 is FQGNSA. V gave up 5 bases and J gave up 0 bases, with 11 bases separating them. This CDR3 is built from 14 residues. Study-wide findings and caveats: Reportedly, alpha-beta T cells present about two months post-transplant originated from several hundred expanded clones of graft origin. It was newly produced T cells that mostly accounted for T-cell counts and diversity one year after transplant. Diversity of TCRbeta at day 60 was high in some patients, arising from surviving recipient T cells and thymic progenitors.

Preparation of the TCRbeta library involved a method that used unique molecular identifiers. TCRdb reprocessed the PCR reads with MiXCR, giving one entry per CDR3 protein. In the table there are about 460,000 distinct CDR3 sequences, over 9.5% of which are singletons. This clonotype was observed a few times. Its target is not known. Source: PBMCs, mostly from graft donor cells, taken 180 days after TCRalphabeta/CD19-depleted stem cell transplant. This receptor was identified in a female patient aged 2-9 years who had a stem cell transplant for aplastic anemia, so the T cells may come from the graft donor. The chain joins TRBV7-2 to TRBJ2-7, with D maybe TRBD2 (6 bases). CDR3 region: CASSRGTYSYEQYF. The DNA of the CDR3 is TGTGCCAGCAGCCGGGGGACGTACTCCTACGAGCAGTACTTC.